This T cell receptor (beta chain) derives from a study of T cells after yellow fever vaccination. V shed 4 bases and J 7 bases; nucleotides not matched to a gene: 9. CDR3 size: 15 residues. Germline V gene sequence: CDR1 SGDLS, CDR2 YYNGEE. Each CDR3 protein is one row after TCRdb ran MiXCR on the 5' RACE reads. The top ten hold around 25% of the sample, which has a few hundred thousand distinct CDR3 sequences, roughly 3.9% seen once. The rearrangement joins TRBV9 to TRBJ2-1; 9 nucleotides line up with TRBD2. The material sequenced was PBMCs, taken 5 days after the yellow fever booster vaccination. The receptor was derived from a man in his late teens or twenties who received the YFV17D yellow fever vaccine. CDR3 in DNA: TGTGCCAGCAGCCTGGGCGGGGGGGTACGGAATGAGCAGTTCTTC. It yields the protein CASSLGGGVRNEQFF.